Below are 3 T cell receptor beta chains sequenced from a single sample in a study of T cells in Graves' hyperthyroidism and ophthalmopathy (dated by TCRdb to between 2018 and 2021). To prepare the library, multiplex PCR was applied. The listed sequencing device is Illumina HiSeq 2000. Amplification of TCR beta CDR3 regions was carried out from RNA transcripts. The TCR CDR3 was subjected to a first round of RT-PCR using the HTBI primer set and the Qiagen OneStep RT-PCR kit. TCRdb applied fastp at Q25 and MiXCR to the public reads, then kept only in-frame beta chains. Each CDR3 protein appears once, grouped with its most common genes and DNA. Within this sample are about 270,000 distinct CDR3 sequences, with nearly 15% of them counted one time only. The ten most abundant clones make up around 31% of the sample. Sequencing used blood. All receptors derive from a woman aged 45-59 years with Graves' hyperthyroidism that later progressed to Graves' ophthalmopathy.

This chain connects TRBV18 to TRBJ1-2; perhaps TRBD1 as D (5 bases). CDR1 is KGHSH, CDR2 LQKENI, per germline. The CDR3 is 15 residues long. The V end lost 10 bases, the J end lost 6 bases, and 24 bases lay between the germline ends. This CDR3 is CATPGGGVPPDGYTF. CDR3 DNA sequence: TGTGCCACCCCGGGGGGGGGAGTACCTCCCGATGGCTACACCTTC.

In its sample, this clonotype was seen a few times. The chain combines TRBV7-3 with TRBJ1-1; D unclear. Trimming cost V 1 base and J 2 bases, with 8 bases left between them. The CDR3 length is 14 residues. Germline V gives CDR1 SGHTA, CDR2 FQGTGA. The CDR3 spells CASSLIGSNTEAFF. The CDR3 bases are TGTGCCAGCAGCTTAATAGGTTCCAACACTGAAGCTTTCTTT.

This clonotype was observed at least ten times. This chain connects TRBV4-2 to TRBJ2-5; 7 nucleotides align to TRBD2. The junction had 6 bases not matched to a gene; V was cut back by 0 bases and J by 5 bases. Germline CDR1 is LGHNA and CDR2 is YNFKEQ. The CDR3 is 15 amino acids. This CDR3 reads CASSQDMNSGETQYF. The DNA for the CDR3 is TGTGCCAGCAGCCAAGATATGAATAGCGGGGAGACCCAGTACTTC.